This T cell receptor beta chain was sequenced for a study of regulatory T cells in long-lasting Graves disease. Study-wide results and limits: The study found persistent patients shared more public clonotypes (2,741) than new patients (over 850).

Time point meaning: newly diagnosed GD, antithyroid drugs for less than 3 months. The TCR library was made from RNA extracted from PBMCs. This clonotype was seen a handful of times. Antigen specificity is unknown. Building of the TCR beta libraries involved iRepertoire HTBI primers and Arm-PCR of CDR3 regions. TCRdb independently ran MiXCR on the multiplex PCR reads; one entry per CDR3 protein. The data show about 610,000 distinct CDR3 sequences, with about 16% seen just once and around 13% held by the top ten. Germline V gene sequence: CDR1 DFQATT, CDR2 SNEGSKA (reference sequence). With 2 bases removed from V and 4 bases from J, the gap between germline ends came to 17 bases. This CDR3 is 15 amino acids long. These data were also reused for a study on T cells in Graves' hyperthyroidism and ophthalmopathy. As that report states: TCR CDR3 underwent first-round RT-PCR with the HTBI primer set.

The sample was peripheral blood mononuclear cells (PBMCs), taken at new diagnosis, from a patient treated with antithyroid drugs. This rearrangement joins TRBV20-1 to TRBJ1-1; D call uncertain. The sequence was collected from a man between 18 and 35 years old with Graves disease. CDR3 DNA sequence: TGCAGTGCTAGACTATCCGGACCTATGAGCACTGAAGCTTTCTTT. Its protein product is CSARLSGPMSTEAFF.